These T cell receptor beta chains were read from a single sample in a study of blood T cell repertoires in COVID-19. Sequencing used immunoSEQ multiplex PCR; TCRdb keeps in-frame clones, though not all of them. Here the sample spans under 250,000 clones, about nine tenths being singletons. The sample taken for sequencing was peripheral blood. The receptor source for this set is a man aged 50-60 years with COVID-19, enrolled during active disease. Both conserved end residues are part of each CDR3. A clone size is listed for some rows: how often the clone was seen (once, few, many), or a class if it is expanded.

V gene: TRBV11-2; J gene: TRBJ1-1; clone size: few; CDR3 protein: CASTGRHHTEAFF
V gene: TRBV7-2; J gene: TRBJ2-7; clone size: .; CDR3 protein: CASSPGGGPYEQYF
V gene: TRBV27; J gene: TRBJ2-7; clone size: .; CDR3 protein: CASRARGTGDSYEQYF
V gene: TRBV7-8; J gene: TRBJ1-5; clone size: .; CDR3 protein: CASSRRGQTNQPQHF
V gene: TRBV11-2; J gene: TRBJ2-1; clone size: .; CDR3 protein: CASSPGTANNEQFF
V gene: TRBV19; J gene: TRBJ1-1; clone size: .; CDR3 protein: CATSTDPEAFF
V gene: TRBV19; J gene: TRBJ1-2; clone size: .; CDR3 protein: CASKSQNYGYTF
V gene: TRBV30; J gene: TRBJ2-7; clone size: .; CDR3 protein: CAWSVLRGGPGEQYF
V gene: TRBV6-5; J gene: TRBJ2-3; clone size: .; CDR3 protein: CASSYTTSTDTQYF
V gene: TRBV4-1; J gene: TRBJ1-3; clone size: .; CDR3 protein: CASAPLGSSGNTIYF
V gene: TRBV24-1; J gene: TRBJ2-3; clone size: .; CDR3 protein: CATSESPGQGTYTDTQYF
V gene: TRBV28; J gene: TRBJ1-6; clone size: .; CDR3 protein: CASSWNPTGYNSPLHF
V gene: TRBV7-7; J gene: TRBJ2-1; clone size: .; CDR3 protein: CASSLVPGVFNEQFF
V gene: TRBV7-2; J gene: TRBJ2-5; clone size: .; CDR3 protein: CASSLPRGDYPPIQETQYF
V gene: TRBV6-5; J gene: TRBJ2-5; clone size: .; CDR3 protein: CASSYSATGGFETQYF
V gene: TRBV30; J gene: TRBJ1-4; clone size: .; CDR3 protein: CAWSSGQTTNEKLFF
V gene: TRBV30; J gene: TRBJ1-1; clone size: .; CDR3 protein: CAGTGGLVVTEAFF
V gene: TRBV18; J gene: TRBJ1-1; clone size: .; CDR3 protein: CASSPPIGAEAFF
V gene: TRBV7-9; J gene: TRBJ2-3; clone size: .; CDR3 protein: CASTFRGTDTQYF
V gene: TRBV29-1; J gene: TRBJ2-4; clone size: .; CDR3 protein: CSVEGGTKNIQYF
V gene: TRBV2; J gene: TRBJ1-1; clone size: .; CDR3 protein: CASTGGVYTEAFF
V gene: TRBV7-3; J gene: TRBJ2-1; clone size: .; CDR3 protein: CASSGPGLAASGEQFF
V gene: TRBV19; J gene: TRBJ2-7; clone size: .; CDR3 protein: CASRAGTGGEYEQYF
V gene: TRBV7-9; J gene: TRBJ2-1; clone size: .; CDR3 protein: CASSPKRTSGPYNEQFF
V gene: TRBV19; J gene: TRBJ1-5; clone size: .; CDR3 protein: CASSDPSQPQHF
V gene: TRBV4-2; J gene: TRBJ2-7; clone size: once; CDR3 protein: CASSQGLDSYEQYF
V gene: TRBV2; J gene: TRBJ2-7; clone size: .; CDR3 protein: CASSLERQGTYEQYF
V gene: TRBV19; J gene: TRBJ1-3; clone size: .; CDR3 protein: CASNSDRMLSGNTIYF
V gene: TRBV9; J gene: TRBJ2-1; clone size: .; CDR3 protein: CASSVAGTEWYNEQFF
V gene: TRBV13; J gene: TRBJ2-3; clone size: .; CDR3 protein: CASSLFGLAGGSPAKNTQYF
V gene: TRBV10-3; J gene: TRBJ2-5; clone size: .; CDR3 protein: CAIRAQETQYF
V gene: TRBV7-2; J gene: TRBJ1-6; clone size: .; CDR3 protein: CASSLAGVYNSPLHF
V gene: TRBV12-3/TRBV12-4; J gene: TRBJ2-1; clone size: .; CDR3 protein: CATTRGRQNEQFF
V gene: TRBV11-3; J gene: TRBJ1-6; clone size: once; CDR3 protein: CASSWLDRGRSPLHF
V gene: TRBV18; J gene: TRBJ2-7; clone size: .; CDR3 protein: CASSPQTDSYEQYF
V gene: TRBV19; J gene: TRBJ2-1; clone size: .; CDR3 protein: CASSINRGYNEQFF
V gene: TRBV6-5; J gene: TRBJ2-7; clone size: .; CDR3 protein: CASRYYIAGEQYF
V gene: TRBV7-9; J gene: TRBJ2-1; clone size: once; CDR3 protein: CASSLGLGDYNEQFF
V gene: TRBV29-1; J gene: TRBJ2-1; clone size: .; CDR3 protein: CSVGGTIEDRVYNEQFF
V gene: TRBV7-3; J gene: TRBJ2-1; clone size: .; CDR3 protein: CASSLTGSEQFF
V gene: TRBV6-4; J gene: TRBJ2-1; clone size: .; CDR3 protein: CASSHLGGEQFF
V gene: TRBV5-5; J gene: TRBJ2-5; clone size: once; CDR3 protein: CASSLAGGEWGTQYF
V gene: TRBV7-9; J gene: TRBJ1-4; clone size: .; CDR3 protein: CASSRSGTGIGEKLFF
V gene: TRBV29-1; J gene: TRBJ2-1; clone size: .; CDR3 protein: CSVDMLDRLYNEQFF
V gene: TRBV21-1; J gene: TRBJ2-6; clone size: .; CDR3 protein: CASRNTGLSGANVLTF